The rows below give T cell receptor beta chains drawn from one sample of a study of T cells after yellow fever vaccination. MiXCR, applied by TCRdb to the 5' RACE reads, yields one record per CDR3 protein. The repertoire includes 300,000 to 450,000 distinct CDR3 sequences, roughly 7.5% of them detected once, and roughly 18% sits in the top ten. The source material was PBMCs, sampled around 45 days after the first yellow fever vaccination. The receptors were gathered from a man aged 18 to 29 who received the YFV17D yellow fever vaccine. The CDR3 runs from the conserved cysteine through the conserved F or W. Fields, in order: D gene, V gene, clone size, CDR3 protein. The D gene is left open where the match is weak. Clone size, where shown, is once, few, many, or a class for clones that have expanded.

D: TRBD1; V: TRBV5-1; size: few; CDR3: CASTSRGDYGYTF
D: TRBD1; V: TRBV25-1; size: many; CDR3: CATSGDRGSYEQYF
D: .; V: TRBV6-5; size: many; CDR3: CASSYSGGTEAFF
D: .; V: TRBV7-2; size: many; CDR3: CASSLTRWGETQYF
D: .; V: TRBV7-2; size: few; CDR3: CASSFYLRDSPLHF
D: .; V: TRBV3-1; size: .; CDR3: CASSTAAQGGTEAFF
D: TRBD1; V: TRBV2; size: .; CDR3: CASRATGGGFADTQYF
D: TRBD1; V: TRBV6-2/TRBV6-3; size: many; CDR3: CASTPGTGWSGELFF
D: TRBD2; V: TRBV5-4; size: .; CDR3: CASSMTSGGVSEQFF
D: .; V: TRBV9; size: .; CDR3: CASSVEGMMYGYTF
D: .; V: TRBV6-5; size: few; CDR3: CASITTETQYF
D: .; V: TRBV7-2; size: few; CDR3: CASSFDNTQYF
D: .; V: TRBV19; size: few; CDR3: CASRPHPNNEQFF
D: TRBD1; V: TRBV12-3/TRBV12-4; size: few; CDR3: CASSSSRDRDWANVLTF
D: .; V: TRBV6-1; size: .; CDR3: CASRWGAQFDSPLHF
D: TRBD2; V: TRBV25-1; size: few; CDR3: CASLGTSSLETQYF
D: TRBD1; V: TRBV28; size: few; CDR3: CASSFPTAGGAGTAGYTF
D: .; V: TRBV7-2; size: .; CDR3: CASSLGADSYNEQFF
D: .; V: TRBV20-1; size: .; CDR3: CSARPGFNTEAFF
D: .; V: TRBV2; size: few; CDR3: CASSERTVNYGYTF
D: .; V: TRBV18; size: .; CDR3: CASSPPTRTNYGYTF
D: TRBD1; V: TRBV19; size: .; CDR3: CASSLQGETGELFF
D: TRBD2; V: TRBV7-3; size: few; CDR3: CASSARGVGTDTQYF
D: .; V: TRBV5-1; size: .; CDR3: CASTTRTGNTGELFF
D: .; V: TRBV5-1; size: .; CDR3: CASSFRQGNEQFF
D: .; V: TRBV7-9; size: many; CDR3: CASSSGTYEQFF
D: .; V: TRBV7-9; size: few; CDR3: CASSLWSENTEAFF
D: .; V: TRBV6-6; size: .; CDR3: CASSYSSQAAFF
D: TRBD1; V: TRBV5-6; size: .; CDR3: CASSFLDRVWKTQYF
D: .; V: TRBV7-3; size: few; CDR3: CASSLTGYSYEQYF
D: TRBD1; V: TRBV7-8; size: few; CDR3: CASSRHRTGTEHF
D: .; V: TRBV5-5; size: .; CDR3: CASSPVRGAQNTEAFF
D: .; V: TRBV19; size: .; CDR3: CASSGYRRGDTEAFF
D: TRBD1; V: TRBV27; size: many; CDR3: CASSLTGNYGYTF
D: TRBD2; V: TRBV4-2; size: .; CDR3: CASSQAGGSNEQFF
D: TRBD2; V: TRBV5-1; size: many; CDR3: CASSLWGEGPNEQFF
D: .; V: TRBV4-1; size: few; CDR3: CASSQDRQFGTRGETQYF
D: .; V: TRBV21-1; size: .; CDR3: CASSKVGGNWSPLHF
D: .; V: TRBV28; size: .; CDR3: CASRDGVVGELFF
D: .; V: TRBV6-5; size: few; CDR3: CASSFEPTLAKNIQYF
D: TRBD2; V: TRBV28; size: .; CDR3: CASSLLTSWPDTQYF
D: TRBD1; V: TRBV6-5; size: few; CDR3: CASSSWTGKTVDTQYF
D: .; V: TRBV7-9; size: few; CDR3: CASSFRQGTEAFF
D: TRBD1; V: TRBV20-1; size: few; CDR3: CSARVGTGGEISPLHF
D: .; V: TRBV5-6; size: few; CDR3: CASSKVGGLNTEAFF
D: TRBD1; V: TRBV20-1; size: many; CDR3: CSATGTGDHEQFF
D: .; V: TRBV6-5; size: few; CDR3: CASSYGPKVYEQYF
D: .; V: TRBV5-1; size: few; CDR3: CASSLLGYSYNEQFF
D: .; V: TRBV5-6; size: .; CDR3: CASRPTGINEKLFF
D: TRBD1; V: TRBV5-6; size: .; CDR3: CASSWWGQSIDTEAFF
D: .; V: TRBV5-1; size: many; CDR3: CASTGASSTGELFF
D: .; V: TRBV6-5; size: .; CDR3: CASSYSMGGELFF
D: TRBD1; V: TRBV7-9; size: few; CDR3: CASSLWGQGAKGYTF
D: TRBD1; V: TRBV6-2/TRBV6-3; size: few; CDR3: CASSYPGTGWQPQHF
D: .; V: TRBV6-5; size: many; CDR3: CASTGGNYGYTF